The following is a TCR beta chain sequence with its context. This clone occurred a few times. Its antigen is still unknown. The record has no base qualities; no much larger clone is one base away. The CDR3 regions of human TCRbeta chains were analyzed by immunosequencing. Turning to the authors' computational methods: TCRs in the repertoires were compared against a reference library of SARS-CoV-2-specific TCRs that had been generated with the MIRA antigen-specificity platform. Breadth was defined as the fraction of unique TCRs that were SARS-CoV-2-associated. Depth was defined as the fraction of total T cells that were SARS-CoV-2-associated. Using the MIRA data, each spike-specific TCR was mapped to the spike region that the TCR reacts to and placed in a CD4 or CD8 class. Log10-transformed breadth and depth values were compared by one-way ANOVA with Sidak's multiple comparisons tests. TCRdb took over this immuneACCESS table, retaining in-frame rearrangements with V and J assigned. Such tables are incomplete; in checked studies, under half of the missing clones stem from an unresolved V gene, and the remainder is unexplained. From that table come the V and J calls and clone size; the DNA was used to work out D and trimming. The sample table lists 70,000 to 80,000 clones, around 80% of them with a count of one. The ten largest make up about 50% of the sample.

CDR1 and CDR2 are read off the germline V gene as SGDLS and YYNGEE. Including cysteine and phenylalanine, the CDR3 has 12 amino acids. Of all the DNA, just the CDR3 is kept, 36 bases in frame from base 1. Relative to germline, V is 7 bases shorter and J is 8 bases shorter, with 15 bases between their ends. The time point label, read with the paper, signifies: about 28 days (+/-7) after the second vaccine dose. AZD1222 recipients with second doses at about 4 weeks or about 12 weeks were pooled, because spike-specific TCR depth and breadth did not differ between schedules. Vaccinee samples came from UK trials COV001 and COV002, including a single-blind randomized controlled phase 2/3 trial of AZD1222 (ChAdOx1 nCoV-19) in healthy adults. Trial participant PBMC samples were collected at day 0 and day 28 after the second dose for TCRbeta chain sequencing. This record comes from a study of T cell responses to AZD1222 COVID-19 vaccine listed by TCRdb under 2021. About the investigation overall: A total of over 230 trial participants underwent TCR sequencing, of whom roughly 210 had received two doses of AZD1222 and some 25 had received two doses of the MenACWY control vaccine. Trial participants were enrolled into age subgroups of 18-55, 56-69 and 70-plus years, which contained approximately 150, 28 and 58 TCR-sequenced participants, respectively. Paper-wide results and their limitations: Conclusions about previously exposed vaccinees are limited because only 6 or 7 AZD1222 recipients were SARS-CoV-2 seropositive at baseline. No day 14 peak-response samples were available, so repertoires were characterized only after the peak T cell response. Spike-specific TCR breadth and depth rose significantly after two AZD1222 doses compared with day 0 and with MenACWY recipients. Reportedly, close to half of the unique spike-specific TCRs recognized epitopes lying outside the regions that are mutated in the B.1.351 and B.1.1.7 variants. In the small 56-69-year group, the increase in depth fell short of significance, most likely because of low power. Participants were mostly white British, with more females than males. The authors suggested clonal diversity may have been underestimated. Vaccine-associated CD4 TCRs spanned the whole spike protein, with dominant responses in regions 160-218 and 743-854.

The sequence joins TRBV9 to TRBJ1-1; perhaps TRBD1 is the D gene, with 5 bases matching. This receptor was taken from an adult who received the AZD1222 COVID-19 vaccine. Material: peripheral blood, obtained 28 days after the second AZD1222 dose. CDR3 sequence: CASEGPRGEAFF. The DNA sequence follows: TGTGCCAGCGAAGGACCACGGGGCGAAGCTTTCTTT.